These T cell receptor beta chains were read from a single sample in a study of technical replicates of blood from a handful of donors. Sequencing used immunoSEQ multiplex PCR; TCRdb keeps in-frame clones, though not all of them. The table records 78,000 or so clones, 91% of them present only once. The sequencing sample was made of T cells isolated from PBMCs. The origin of the receptors is a human donor in good health. Some clones in this sample may be carry-over from other donors' samples. The CDR3 runs from the conserved cysteine through the conserved F or W. The D gene is left open where the match is weak. Clone size is shown for a subset of rows, as once, few, many or a class of expanded clone.

J,D,size,length,V,CDR3,DNA
TRBJ2-3,TRBD2,-,17,TRBV15,CATSRGTSGSTTDTQYF,TGTGCCACCAGCAGAGGGACTAGCGGGAGTACAACAGATACGCAGTATTTT
TRBJ2-7,TRBD2,-,15,TRBV6-5,CASSTVIAGGYEQYF,TGTGCCAGCAGTACCGTTATAGCGGGAGGCTACGAGCAGTACTTC
TRBJ1-1,TRBD1,-,18,TRBV5-8,CASSHPSTGGEVVREAFF,TGTGCCAGCAGCCATCCTTCGACAGGGGGCGAGGTTGTACGTGAAGCTTTCTTT
TRBJ2-7,TRBD1,once,17,TRBV4-1,CASSQPRQGMRLHEQYF,TGCGCCAGCAGCCAACCCAGACAGGGGATGAGGTTACACGAGCAGTACTTC
TRBJ1-1,-,-,13,TRBV2,CASSGEEGTEAFF,TGTGCCAGCAGTGGAGAGGAAGGTACTGAAGCTTTCTTT
TRBJ2-5,-,-,14,TRBV15,CATSRAGGKETQYF,TGTGCCACCAGCAGAGCCGGCGGAAAAGAGACCCAGTACTTC
TRBJ2-1,TRBD2,-,17,TRBV4-1,CASSQGIAGGLYNEQFF,TGCGCCAGCAGCCAAGGAATAGCGGGAGGGCTATACAATGAGCAGTTCTTC
TRBJ2-5,TRBD1,-,15,TRBV30,CAASLGGQGLETQYF,TGTGCCGCCAGCCTGGGGGGACAGGGATTAGAGACCCAGTACTTC
TRBJ1-2,-,-,17,TRBV30,CAWRAGKVQTVNYGYTF,TGTGCCTGGAGAGCCGGGAAGGTGCAGACTGTTAACTATGGCTACACCTTC
TRBJ1-2,-,-,11,TRBV20-1,CSARPGYGYTF,TGCAGTGCTAGACCCGGGTATGGCTACACCTTC
TRBJ1-1,-,-,14,TRBV11-3,CASSPFAGGTEAFF,TGTGCCAGCAGCCCCTTCGCGGGCGGGACTGAAGCTTTCTTT
TRBJ1-2,TRBD1,-,13,TRBV30,CAWSGDRAVGYTF,TGTGCCTGGAGTGGGGACAGGGCCGTCGGCTACACCTTC
TRBJ2-1,-,-,13,TRBV10-2,CASSERGYNEQFF,TGCGCCAGCAGTGAGAGGGGCTACAATGAGCAGTTCTTC
TRBJ2-7,TRBD1,-,16,TRBV6-1,CASSEPGQGLNGEQYF,TGTGCCAGCAGTGAGCCGGGACAGGGTCTTAACGGGGAGCAGTACTTC
TRBJ2-5,-,-,14,TRBV7-6,CASSFSGELRTQYF,TGTGCCAGCAGTTTTTCAGGGGAGCTGCGGACCCAGTACTTC
TRBJ1-2,-,-,13,TRBV28,CASSYTGNSGYTF,TGTGCCAGCAGCTACACAGGAAATTCAGGCTACACCTTC
TRBJ2-7,-,-,16,TRBV5-1,CASSLEYQGGAYEQYF,TGCGCCAGCAGCTTGGAATACCAGGGTGGAGCCTACGAGCAGTACTTC
TRBJ2-3,TRBD2,-,15,TRBV30,CASQASSGGTDTQYF,TGTGCCTCCCAAGCATCTAGCGGGGGTACAGATACGCAGTATTTT
TRBJ1-1,-,-,16,TRBV28,CASSRPFDRLNTEAFF,TGTGCCAGCAGTCGACCCTTCGACAGGTTGAACACTGAAGCTTTCTTT
TRBJ2-3,-,once,16,TRBV29-1,CSVGGVDKGPTDTQYF,TGCAGCGTTGGGGGGGTGGACAAGGGGCCTACAGATACGCAGTATTTT
TRBJ1-5,TRBD1,-,16,TRBV7-9,CASSPRTGRVDQPQHF,TGTGCCAGCAGCCCGCGGACAGGGAGGGTCGATCAGCCCCAGCATTTT
TRBJ2-3,-,-,14,TRBV5-4,CASSLPSSPDTQYF,TGTGCCAGCAGCTTGCCTAGCTCTCCAGATACGCAGTATTTT
TRBJ1-4,-,-,16,TRBV29-1,CSVEALEGATNEKLFF,TGCAGCGTTGAAGCTCTGGAAGGGGCGACTAATGAAAAACTGTTTTTT
TRBJ2-1,-,-,13,TRBV27,CASSLGRESEQFF,TGTGCCAGCAGTTTAGGTCGGGAGTCTGAGCAGTTCTTC
TRBJ2-1,TRBD2,-,14,TRBV5-4,CASSLVAGEGEQFF,TGTGCCAGCAGCTTGGTAGCGGGAGAGGGTGAGCAGTTCTTC
TRBJ2-7,TRBD1,-,15,TRBV27,CASSFRTGLSYEQYF,TGTGCCAGCAGTTTCAGGACAGGGTTATCCTACGAGCAGTACTTC
TRBJ2-7,TRBD2,-,16,TRBV6-5,CASSYSIGRASGEQYF,TGTGCCAGCAGTTACTCTATCGGGAGGGCCTCAGGAGAGCAGTACTTC
TRBJ2-1,TRBD2,-,17,TRBV5-4,CASSPLAGGSSYNEQFF,TGTGCCAGCAGCCCCCTAGCGGGAGGGAGCTCCTACAATGAGCAGTTCTTC
TRBJ1-1,-,few,16,TRBV30,CAWSLLQGISDTEAFF,TGTGCCTGGAGCCTCTTACAGGGAATATCGGACACTGAAGCTTTCTTT
TRBJ1-5,-,-,12,TRBV15,CATSLAGQPQHF,TGTGCCACCAGCTTAGCGGGTCAGCCCCAGCATTTT
TRBJ2-6,TRBD1,-,20,TRBV10-3,CAISESKGTVSSSGANVLTF,TGTGCCATCAGTGAGTCTAAAGGGACAGTATCTAGCTCTGGGGCCAACGTCCTGACTTTC
TRBJ1-2,-,-,12,TRBV15,CATSRHIYGYTF,TGTGCCACCAGCAGACACATTTATGGCTACACCTTC
TRBJ1-2,-,once,14,TRBV7-9,CASSLLSGSSIDAF,TGTGCCAGCAGCTTACTGTCAGGGTCGTCGATAGACGCGTTC
TRBJ2-1,TRBD2,-,15,TRBV7-9,CASSLLASGYNEQFF,TGTGCCAGCAGCTTGTTGGCTAGCGGGTACAATGAGCAGTTCTTC
TRBJ2-7,-,few,14,TRBV7-9,CASSLADSNYEQYF,TGTGCCAGCAGCTTGGCCGACAGTAACTACGAGCAGTACTTC
TRBJ2-7,TRBD1,-,16,TRBV13,CASSSTVGTANYEQYF,TGTGCCAGCAGTTCTACCGTCGGGACAGCGAACTACGAGCAGTACTTC
TRBJ1-2,TRBD1,-,13,TRBV29-1,CSVADRGQHGYTF,TGCAGCGTTGCTGACAGGGGGCAACATGGCTACACCTTC
TRBJ1-1,-,-,15,TRBV11-3,CASSLRGQRNTEAFF,TGTGCCAGCAGCTTGCGAGGACAGAGGAACACTGAAGCTTTCTTT
TRBJ2-2,TRBD2,-,14,TRBV7-7,CAVQRREGIGELFF,TGTGCCGTACAACGGCGGGAGGGTATCGGGGAGCTGTTTTTT
TRBJ1-2,TRBD1,-,16,TRBV7-2,CASSLLGTGLKYGYTF,TGTGCCAGCAGCTTACTAGGGACAGGGTTAAAATATGGCTACACCTTC
TRBJ2-3,TRBD1,once,15,TRBV5-4,CASSLKTGSTDTQYF,TGTGCCAGCAGCCTAAAGACAGGGTCGACAGATACGCAGTATTTT
TRBJ1-2,TRBD1,-,16,TRBV9,CASSVGPGGTIYGYTF,TGTGCCAGCAGCGTCGGGCCAGGGGGGACCATCTATGGCTACACCTTC
TRBJ2-7,-,-,13,TRBV6-1,CASSEMRDYEQYF,TGTGCCAGCAGTGAAATGAGGGACTACGAGCAGTACTTC
TRBJ2-5,-,-,12,TRBV4-1,CASSHSEETQYF,TGCGCCAGCAGCCACTCGGAAGAGACCCAGTACTTC
TRBJ1-1,TRBD1,few,13,TRBV30,CAWSETGYTEAFF,TGTGCCTGGAGTGAGACAGGGTACACTGAAGCTTTCTTT
TRBJ2-3,-,-,15,TRBV7-2,CASRYRVLTTDTQYF,TGTGCCAGCAGATACAGGGTACTTACCACAGATACGCAGTATTTT
TRBJ2-7,TRBD2,-,14,TRBV7-6,CASSLLRGGVEQYF,TGTGCCAGCAGCTTACTTCGCGGGGGAGTCGAGCAGTACTTC
TRBJ2-1,TRBD2,-,18,TRBV18,CASSPRSAGETSYNEQFF,TGTGCCAGCTCACCACGATCGGCGGGAGAGACCTCCTACAATGAGCAGTTCTTC
TRBJ1-4,TRBD1,-,14,TRBV6-4,CASSETGGAEKLFF,TGTGCCAGCAGTGAAACAGGGGGCGCAGAAAAACTGTTTTTT
TRBJ2-1,TRBD1,-,15,TRBV11-3,CASSTRTGGFTEQFF,TGTGCCAGCAGCACCAGGACAGGGGGCTTCACTGAGCAGTTCTTC
TRBJ2-1,-,-,13,TRBV10-3,CAISDSSYNEQFF,TGTGCCATCAGTGACAGCTCCTACAATGAGCAGTTCTTC
TRBJ2-3,-,-,16,TRBV29-1,CSVNIRGFTYKLTQYF,TGCAGCGTTAATATTCGGGGGTTCACCTATAAACTTACGCAGTATTTT
TRBJ2-1,TRBD1,-,18,TRBV28,CASSLGLPTGQGVNEQFF,TGTGCCAGCAGTTTAGGACTCCCAACGGGACAGGGGGTGAATGAGCAGTTCTTC
TRBJ2-1,TRBD1,-,17,TRBV27,CASSLSTVFLNRGLQFF,TGTGCCAGCAGTTTATCCACAGTGTTTCTTAACAGGGGCCTACAGTTCTTC
TRBJ1-2,-,-,15,TRBV15,CATSREFFGGGGYTF,TGTGCCACCAGCAGAGAGTTCTTTGGGGGAGGTGGCTACACCTTC